Below, 3 T cell receptor beta chains from the same sample are listed, as sequenced in a study of blood T cell repertoires in COVID-19. The data were produced by immunoSEQ multiplex PCR, yet TCRdb's version contains in-frame clones alone and is incomplete. The data show approximately 30,000 clones, 85% seen once. The sample comprised peripheral blood. The receptors here all came from a human donor with acute or convalescent COVID-19. The donor label of this sample is uncertain.

The chain couples TRBV4-2 to TRBJ1-6; no definite D call. The CDR3 has 12 residues. CDR1 LGHNA and CDR2 YNFKEQ come from the germline V gene. Trimming pared 1 base from V and 15 bases from J, leaving 10 bases between. The DNA of the CDR3 is TGTGCCAGCAGCCAAGGAGGCCACCTCCTCCACTTT. It is translated as CASSQGGHLLHF.

The chain recombines TRBV6-6 with TRBJ2-7; a weak D match, TRBD2 (5 bases). The germline V gene has CDR1 MNHNY and CDR2 SVGAGI (reference sequence). The CDR3 covers 13 residues. V was clipped by 0 bases and J by 7 bases, with 10 bases between them. CDR3 loop: CASSYSQTGEQYF. CDR3 in DNA: TGTGCCAGCAGTTACTCACAGACGGGGGAGCAGTACTTC.

V usage is TRBV7-3 and J usage is TRBJ2-5; 8 positions agree with TRBD2. The V gene end was trimmed by 4 bases and the J gene end by 2 bases; junction bases not matched to a gene: 9. This CDR3 region has 16 residues. Germline lookup yields CDR1 SGHTA and CDR2 FQGTGA. This chain's CDR3 is CASSSGLAGGQETQYF. The CDR3 coding sequence is TGTGCCAGCAGCTCGGGTTTGGCGGGAGGACAAGAGACCCAGTACTTC. Full variable domain (rest looked up from reference TRBV7-3 and TRBJ2-5): GAGVSQTPSNKVTEKGKYVELRCDPISGHTALYWYRQSLGQGPEFLIYFQGTGAADDSGLPNDRFFAVRPEGSVSTLKIQRTERGDSAVYLCASSSGLAGGQETQYFGPGTRLLVL.